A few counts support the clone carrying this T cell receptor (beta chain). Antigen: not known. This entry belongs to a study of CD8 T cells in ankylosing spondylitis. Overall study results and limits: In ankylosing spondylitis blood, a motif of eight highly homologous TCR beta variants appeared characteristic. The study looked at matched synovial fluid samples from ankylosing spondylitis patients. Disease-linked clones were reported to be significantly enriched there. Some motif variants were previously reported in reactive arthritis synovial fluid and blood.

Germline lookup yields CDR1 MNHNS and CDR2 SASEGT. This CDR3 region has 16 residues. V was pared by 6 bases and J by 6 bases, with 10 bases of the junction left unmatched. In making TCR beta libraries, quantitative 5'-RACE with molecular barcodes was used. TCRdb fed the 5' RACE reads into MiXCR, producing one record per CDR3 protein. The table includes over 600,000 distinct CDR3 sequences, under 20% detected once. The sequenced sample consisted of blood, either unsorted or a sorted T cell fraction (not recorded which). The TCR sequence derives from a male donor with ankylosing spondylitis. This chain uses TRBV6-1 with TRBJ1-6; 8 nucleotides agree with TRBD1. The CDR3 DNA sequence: TGTGCCAGCAGCTCGACAGGGGTAATAGGTAATTCACCCCTCCACTTT. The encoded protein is CASSSTGVIGNSPLHF.